This T cell receptor beta chain was retrieved from a study of CD8+ T cells in alopecia areata. The study, taken as a whole, reports: In scalp, tofacitinib significantly decreased clonality and expanded CD8+ clones among the top 100. Association of baseline CD8+ expansion with response is uncertain owing to one nonresponder.

CDR1 is SGHRS and CDR2 is YFSETQ in the germline V gene. The ends were cut back, 0 bases at V and 6 bases at J, with 14 bases in the middle. The CDR3 totals 15 residues. The sample's treatment: oral pan-JAK inhibitor, 5-10 mg twice daily. In each case, RNA was isolated and then reverse transcribed into cDNA as the sequencing template. Method: immunoSEQ multiplex PCR; TCRdb's copy keeps in-frame clones and lacks some. Of 190,000 or so clones detected, roughly 53% appear once; the ten largest clones hold approximately 12%. Notes on this clone: The target antigen is unknown.

The genes are TRBV5-1 and TRBJ2-3; TRBD2 might be the D (5 bases). The sequencing used CD8+ T cells sorted from blood, collected at week 24, from a patient treated with tofacitinib. The sequence was obtained from a human donor with alopecia areata. CDR3 amino acids: CASSLVVPSGDTQYF. The CDR3 DNA follows: TGCGCCAGCAGCTTGGTTGTACCGTCGGGGGATACGCAGTATTTT.